This T cell receptor (beta chain) is from a study of blood T cells in healthy people across ages (dated by TCRdb to about 2015). At the level of the whole study: In model experiments, template switching captured about one uniquely barcoded TCR beta cDNA molecule for every two T cells. Using deep sequencing normalized with unique cDNA molecular identifiers, the study measured how TCR beta repertoire diversity changes with age. The donors were split into four age groups: young (average around 15 years), middle-aged (more than 35), aged (about 56) and long-lived (82). Using the same blood draw, the study looked at two additional independent replicas of 1 million unique cDNA reads for two donors, one aged 18 to 29 and the other aged 80 or older.

This clonotype appeared a few times. The antigen it recognizes is unknown. The record has no base qualities; no much larger clone is one base away. Overall study outcomes, separate from this receptor: Observed TCR beta diversity per million T cells fell roughly linearly with age, and a significant reduction was already apparent by age approximately 40. Estimates of total diversity based on one million sequenced T cells were considered lower bounds and underestimates. Compared with the aged group, more naive CD4+ T cells, fewer expanded clones and increased TCR diversity were shown by the long-lived group, suggesting age selection. Observed TCR beta diversity correlated strongly with the percentage of naive T cells measured by flow cytometry. Conclusive comparison of naive and antigen-experienced compartments was prevented by the profiling of bulk unsorted PBMCs. The CMV infection status of donors was not known, potentially confounding age-related changes in expanded clonotypes.

Libraries were constructed by 5' RACE. Sequencing took place on an Illumina HiSeq 2500. A second PCR of about 7 to 12 cycles was run with a J-beta primer mix and a sample-barcoded 5' primer. Each TCR beta cDNA molecule received a unique molecular identifier from a template-switch 5' adaptor carrying 12 random nucleotides. Each sample yielded at least 2.5 million CDR3-containing paired-end reads. The Mint cDNA synthesis kit, primed by a TRBC-specific oligonucleotide, was used to synthesize first-strand cDNA from all RNA. Following uracil-DNA glycosylase treatment, a first 18-cycle PCR with universal primers M1SS and BC2_uni_R was performed on all cDNA. From the authors' description of their analysis: For normalization, 1 million high-quality reads, each with a distinct molecular identifier, were randomly selected from each sample. Reads sharing molecular identifiers were discarded rather than binned into consensus sequences. MiTCR, set to a Q25 quality threshold and the strictest error-elimination algorithm, was used for CDR3 identification, clonotype clustering and error correction. A nonparametric unseen species model with Euler transformation was used to estimate lower-bound total TCR beta diversity. The public sequencing data were trimmed at Q25 with fastp and processed into clonotypes with MiXCR by TCRdb, which kept only in-frame beta chains. Each CDR3 protein appears once, grouped with its most common genes and DNA. The V and J calls, along with clone size, are taken from TCRdb and not from the paper's own processing. The sample data list approximately 900,000 distinct CDR3 sequences, and about 27% of these were observed just once. The ten largest clonotypes hold around 9.6% of the sample.

Donors were around 37 systemically healthy Caucasian individuals from Russia aged roughly 6 to 90 years. Each donor gave 9.5 to 10 milliliters of peripheral blood, drawn into EDTA-treated Vacutainer tubes. Ficoll-Paque density-gradient centrifugation was used to isolate PBMCs, with at least 6 million obtained per sample. Trizol reagent was used to extract total RNA from the PBMCs, yielding at least 5.5 micrograms per sample. For every donor, an aliquot of PBMCs went through flow cytometry to measure the percentages of naive CD45RAhigh/CD27high T cells. This sample was shared with a second study, whose subject was T cells of mothers and their children. The other study reports the following: Donors were nine systemically healthy Caucasian individuals: three mothers and their six children. cDNA synthesis used all of the extracted RNA, with around 1.4 ug of RNA in each 15 ul reaction. In the second PCR, sample barcodes and 2-4 random nucleotides were introduced via the M1S primer. More than 9 million TCR beta CDR3 reads were obtained from each mother, and 2.5 million to 3 million reads were obtained from each child. Thymic selection shapes the output of TCR recombination in a similar way in related and unrelated pairs, and inherited differences have a minor effect. Normalized repertoire overlap in related mother-child pairs was always slightly higher than in unrelated mother-child pairs, but the difference was never significant. Persistent microchimeric T cell clones were not detected, at a sensitivity of 95 to 100 clones per million clonotypes. Deep NGS was used in the study to compare the TCR beta repertoires of mothers and children and to look for features that separate related mother-child pairs from unrelated individuals. Mothers averaged roughly 40 +/- 4 years of age and children averaged roughly 12 +/- 4 years. Libraries were sequenced on Illumina HiSeq 2000 with 100+100 nt paired-end reads after adapter ligation with NEBNext reagents. To prevent cross-contamination, the mother and child libraries were prepared a month apart and were sequenced in separate runs. For each donor, between 500,000 and 2,000,000 distinct TCR beta clonotypes were identified. Naive TCR beta clonotypes were estimated from low-frequency clonotypes matched to each donor's FACS-determined naive share, without sorting.

The sequence was collected from a woman in her thirties or forties in good health. Specimen: blood.

The bases read TGCAGTGCCAGACTCGGAACAGACAGCAATCAGCCCCAGCATTTT. Its amino acids are CSARLGTDSNQPQHF. Recombination linked TRBV20-1 to TRBJ1-5; the D segment cannot be called with confidence. V lost 6 bases and J lost 1 base; the stretch between them is 16 bases long. There are 15 amino acids in the CDR3, from cysteine to phenylalanine inclusive. CDR3 DNA only is kept here, 45 bases in frame from base 1. The CDR1 and CDR2 encoded by the germline V gene (reference sequence) are DFQATT and SNEGSKA.